This TCR beta chain was recorded in a study of siplizumab effects on memory and regulatory T cells. Study-level findings and limits: Siplizumab significantly lowered the alloreactive sequences that could be traced to unstimulated CD4+ memory cells. Proliferating siplizumab-culture Tregs lacked confirmation of suppressive function.

As for this clone: Its target is unknown.

The study assayed approximately 100,000 TCR templates per sample. Measured with immunoSEQ multiplex PCR; TCRdb has only the in-frame clones, and not every one. The sample holds about 91,000 clones, 90% to 95% seen once. V was shortened by 5 bases and J by 10 bases, with 9 bases between the two germline ends. This CDR3 has 11 residues. CDR1 is MNHNS and CDR2 is SASEGT in the germline V gene. The TCR originated in a human donor in good health. Sequencing input: CD8+ T cells sorted from blood. The V and J genes are TRBV6-1 and TRBJ2-4; a possible D gene is TRBD1 (5 bases). CDR3: CASSRSGIQYF. DNA for the CDR3: TGTGCCAGCAGTAGGTCAGGGATTCAGTACTTC.